This is a list of T cell receptor beta chains from one sample in a study of untreated major depressive disorder. Produced via immunoSEQ multiplex PCR; TCRdb's table is partial and in-frame only. The sample contains some 21,000 clones, around 87% of which appear only once. The sequencing input was CD4+ T cells from PBMCs. The receptor set was obtained from a woman aged 30 to 39 in good health. Both conserved end residues are part of each CDR3. D genes are given only for firm matches. Clone size is stated in some rows and not others, as once, few, many or a class when expanded.

d_gene	v_gene	abundance	len	j_gene	CDR3aa	CDR3nt
NA	TRBV7-3	NA	15	TRBJ2-1	CASSRDGLQVDEQFF	TGTGCCAGCAGCCGGGACGGCCTCCAGGTGGATGAGCAGTTCTTC
NA	TRBV10-3	NA	18	TRBJ2-6	CATTPLKDRYSGANVLTF	TGTGCCACCACCCCCCTGAAGGACAGATATTCTGGGGCCAACGTCCTGACTTTC
NA	TRBV7-9	NA	10	TRBJ2-7	CANGHDEQYF	TGTGCCAACGGACACGACGAGCAGTACTTC
NA	TRBV5-1	NA	15	TRBJ2-3	CASSLGDPSTDTQYF	TGCGCCAGCAGCTTGGGGGACCCAAGCACAGATACGCAGTATTTT
NA	TRBV5-1	once	14	TRBJ1-1	CASSPDGTWTEAFF	TGCGCCAGCAGCCCGGACGGGACGTGGACTGAAGCTTTCTTT
NA	TRBV29-1	NA	16	TRBJ1-4	CSVGSVGGATNEKLFF	TGCAGCGTTGGCTCAGTCGGGGGCGCAACTAATGAAAAACTGTTTTTT
TRBD2	TRBV6-1	once	17	TRBJ2-2	CASSELAGGTNTGELFF	TGTGCCAGCAGTGAACTAGCGGGGGGCACGAACACCGGGGAGCTGTTTTTT
NA	TRBV5-4	NA	12	TRBJ2-5	CASSQGQETQYF	TGTGCCAGCAGCCAGGGGCAAGAGACCCAGTACTTC
NA	TRBV10-3	NA	13	TRBJ1-1	CATTPGVNTEAFF	TGTGCCACCACTCCCGGGGTGAACACTGAAGCTTTCTTT
TRBD2	TRBV11-1	NA	14	TRBJ2-4	CASSAGLAGVIQYF	TGTGCCAGCAGTGCCGGACTAGCGGGGGTTATTCAGTACTTC
TRBD1	TRBV5-6	NA	14	TRBJ2-7	CASSLYRGVSEQYF	TGTGCCAGCAGCTTGTACAGGGGTGTAAGCGAGCAGTACTTC
NA	TRBV7-2	few	13	TRBJ2-7	CASSSGSFHEQYF	TGTGCCAGCAGCTCGGGCTCTTTCCACGAGCAGTACTTC
NA	TRBV30	NA	13	TRBJ1-2	CAWSVTREVGYTF	TGTGCCTGGAGTGTAACCAGGGAGGTTGGCTACACCTTC
NA	TRBV2	NA	14	TRBJ1-5	CASSERGGWQPQHF	TGTGCCAGCAGCGAAAGGGGGGGCTGGCAGCCCCAGCATTTT
NA	TRBV7-8	NA	12	TRBJ2-7	CASSSIQGFQYF	TGTGCCAGCAGCTCGATACAGGGATTTCAGTACTTC
TRBD1	TRBV18	NA	15	TRBJ2-2	CASSPGTDVTGELFF	TGTGCCAGCTCACCGGGGACAGATGTAACCGGGGAGCTGTTTTTT
NA	TRBV7-2	NA	15	TRBJ1-2	CASSLTWGANYGYTF	TGTGCCAGCAGCTTAACCTGGGGCGCGAACTATGGCTACACCTTC
NA	TRBV27	NA	15	TRBJ1-3	CASSLFGGPGNTIYF	TGTGCCAGCAGTTTATTTGGGGGTCCGGGAAACACCATATATTTT
NA	TRBV6-6	once	14	TRBJ2-1	CASTLSGIGDEQFF	TGTGCCAGCACTCTTTCGGGGATCGGCGATGAGCAGTTCTTC
TRBD2	TRBV7-2	NA	15	TRBJ2-1	CASSFSGVSLDEQFF	TGTGCCAGCAGCTTTAGCGGGGTTAGCTTAGATGAGCAGTTCTTC
TRBD1	TRBV30	NA	13	TRBJ1-5	CAWGNRGDQPQHF	TGTGCCTGGGGCAACAGGGGAGATCAGCCCCAGCATTTT
NA	TRBV2	NA	14	TRBJ2-1	CASTVSLSYNEQFF	TGTGCCAGCACGGTAAGCTTGAGCTACAATGAGCAGTTCTTC
TRBD1	TRBV7-6	NA	16	TRBJ2-2	CASSLVQGANTGELFF	TGTGCCAGCAGCTTAGTGCAGGGGGCGAACACCGGGGAGCTGTTTTTT
TRBD1	TRBV11-2	NA	16	TRBJ1-2	CASSLASGTENYGYTF	TGTGCCAGCAGCTTAGCCAGCGGGACAGAGAACTATGGCTACACCTTC